This T cell receptor (beta chain) stems from a study of cytomegalovirus exposure and HLA in healthy donors listed by TCRdb under 2017. Study-level background: A later analysis indicated that the roughly 130 validation repertoires were generated on the platform also employed for the approximately 700 repertoires of the first cohort. The study was designed to test whether signatures of past pathogen exposure could be identified by cataloging public T cell receptors. Along with the roughly 670-subject first cohort, a separate validation cohort of roughly 110 different subjects was used. To predict cytomegalovirus infection status, the study combined high-throughput TCR immunosequencing, statistical association of individual TCRs with disease status, and machine learning.

Study-wide conclusions, independent of this receptor: In both the original and validation cohorts, the classifier was reported to diagnose cytomegalovirus status with high specificity and sensitivity. It was suggested by the authors that the approach could potentially be generalized to other disease states and immunological phenotypes. In a later analysis, TCRs clustered in the first cohort were found to also tend to co-occur in the roughly 130 validation repertoires, with around 94% of cluster scores above 0. The study gave a list of under 200 TCR beta chains associated with cytomegalovirus. In vitro tests confirmed that a few of the cytomegalovirus-associated TCR beta chains recognize cytomegalovirus antigens. All 120 or so repertoires were used to score co-occurrence in the validation cohort in a later analysis, because that analysis had no HLA typing for the cohort. Across donors, most TCR sequences were observed very rarely, whereas some public TCRs were present in many individuals.

The donors belonged to the validation cohort of around 110 subjects, which was separate from the 666-subject first cohort. As for this clone: No antigen is known for it. Per-base qualities were not stored, and no clone one base away is much larger.

To prepare the library, the immunoSEQ multiplex PCR assay was applied. For the original study's pipeline: A statistical classification framework was developed to diagnose cytomegalovirus status using the catalog of TCR beta chain sequences. Here the immuneACCESS table is served through TCRdb, limited to in-frame sequences with V and J called. Missing clones are a known gap in these copies; in checked studies unresolved V genes cover under half, and the rest lacks a known reason. The V and J calls and clone size were taken over from that table, and D and trimming were inferred from the DNA. In this sample the table shows 65,000 to 90,000 clones, around 90% of which occur a single time. Clones ranked in the top ten supply 3.5% to 4% of the sample. CDR1 MNHNS and CDR2 SASEGT are derived from the germline V gene. V and J lose 4 bases and 5 bases, and a span of 14 bases separates them. CDR3 length: 15 amino acids, cysteine to phenylalanine. The retained sequence is limited to the CDR3, 45 bases, with the frame set at the first base.

Sequences were obtained from PBMCs. Rearrangement joined TRBV6-1 to TRBJ2-2; TRBD1 might be the D gene, on 6 matching bases. This TCR came from a woman under 30 in good health and CMV-seropositive. The CDR3 here reads CASSVDSLETGELFF. The base sequence is TGTGCCAGCAGTGTGGACAGTTTAGAAACCGGGGAGCTGTTTTTT.